Sequencing of this TCR beta chain was carried out in a study of tumor and adjacent non-tumor tissue in lung cancer. In regard to this clonotype: Its antigen is still unknown. An end of the junction differs from the germline gene, which may be a read error.

Three rounds of nested PCR, following a modified ARM-PCR protocol, produced the TCRbeta library. MiXCR was run by TCRdb on the multiplex PCR reads, yielding one entry per CDR3 protein. The profile covers under 150,000 distinct CDR3 sequences, with 60% to 70% appearing a single time and 15% to 20% taken by the ten largest. No cell sorting was done before RNA was extracted from the tissue. Study-wide points: In normal lung, the top 100 clones were significantly more dominant than in tumor.

This clonotype was sampled from a man between 60 and 75 years old with small cell lung cancer. Material: lung tumor tissue.

This CDR3 reads CASSLPVRGVDQPQHF. In DNA, the CDR3 is TGTGCTAGCAGTTTACCGGTCAGGGGGGTTGATCAGCCCCAGCATTTT. The rearrangement joins TRBV28 to TRBJ1-5; 7 nucleotides align to TRBD1. From germline, CDR1 is MDHEN and CDR2 SYDVKM. CDR3 size: 16 residues.